A selection of T cell receptor beta chains follows, all from one sample in a study of blood T cell repertoires in COVID-19. Sequencing used immunoSEQ multiplex PCR; TCRdb keeps in-frame clones, though not all of them. The data contain around 70,000 clones, roughly 86% of them singletons. The material sequenced was peripheral blood. These receptors were taken from a man aged 50 to 60 with acute or convalescent COVID-19. The CDR3 runs from the conserved cysteine through the conserved F or W. A D gene is named only where the DNA matches it firmly. Clone sizes are given selectively: once, few, many, or a class where the clone is expanded.

j_call clone_size d_call v_call cdr3_nt cdr3_aa
TRBJ1-5 . . TRBV28 TGTGCCAGCAGACTACGATACAATCAGCCCCAGCATTTT CASRLRYNQPQHF
TRBJ1-1 . . TRBV9 TGTGCCAGCAGCGTAGTTCCGACAGCCAACACTGAAGCTTTCTTT CASSVVPTANTEAFF
TRBJ2-5 few . TRBV4-1 TGCGCCAGCAGCCAGGCCAGGGGTGTGGCCGAAGAGACCCAGTACTTC CASSQARGVAEETQYF
TRBJ2-3 few TRBD2 TRBV5-1 TGCGCCAGCAGCTTAAATAGCGGGACTAACACAGATACGCAGTATTTT CASSLNSGTNTDTQYF
TRBJ2-5 once TRBD2 TRBV6-1 TGTGCCAGCAGTGACCGGACTAGCGGGAGGTTGCAGACCCAGTACTTC CASSDRTSGRLQTQYF
TRBJ2-1 . . TRBV4-2 TGTGCCAGCAGCCTCGGGACTCTACAGTCCCCTGAGCAGTTCTTC CASSLGTLQSPEQFF
TRBJ2-7 once . TRBV7-8 TGTGCCAGCAGCCCGAGGGGAGGTCAGGCCCGTTCCTACGAGCAGTACTTC CASSPRGGQARSYEQYF
TRBJ1-2 . . TRBV12-5 TGTGCTAGTGGTTTGGCCCCCGGTGGCTACACCTTC CASGLAPGGYTF
TRBJ1-2 . TRBD1 TRBV30 TGTGCCTGGAGTAGAAGAGGGACAGGGCGCTATGGCTACACCTTC CAWSRRGTGRYGYTF
TRBJ2-1 . . TRBV6-4 TGTGCCAGCAGTGACTCGGGGTGGGCGGGGAGCTCCTACAATGAGCAGTTCTTC CASSDSGWAGSSYNEQFF
TRBJ2-4 once . TRBV6-1 TGTGCCAGCAGTGAAGCCATCGCAGGAACCAACCTAGCCAAAAACATTCAGTACTTC CASSEAIAGTNLAKNIQYF
TRBJ2-5 . TRBD2 TRBV28 TGTGCCAGCAGTTTATTAACTAGCGGGGAGAAGACCCAGTACTTC CASSLLTSGEKTQYF
TRBJ1-2 once . TRBV3-1/TRBV3-2 TGTGCCAGCAGCCCTGGTTTGGGTTCAGGCTATGGCTACACCTTC CASSPGLGSGYGYTF
TRBJ1-6 . TRBD1 TRBV5-6 TGTGCCAGCAGCTTCGGACAGGCCCGAGACAACTCACCCCTCCACTTT CASSFGQARDNSPLHF
TRBJ2-1 . . TRBV18 TGTGCCAGCTCACTCACTACAGGGCTATCGGCTTCCTACAATGAGCAGTTCTTC CASSLTTGLSASYNEQFF
TRBJ1-2 . TRBD1 TRBV5-6 TGTGCCAGCAGCACCCGGGACAGGGACTACTATGGCTACACCTTC CASSTRDRDYYGYTF
TRBJ2-7 . TRBD1 TRBV20-1 TGCAGTGCTAGTCCTCCCAGGACAGGGAGCTCCTACGAGCAGTACTTC CSASPPRTGSSYEQYF
TRBJ2-5 . TRBD2 TRBV5-1 TGCGCCAGCAGCTTGAGCCCGGGGGGACAAGAGACCCAGTACTTC CASSLSPGGQETQYF
TRBJ1-1 . . TRBV3-1/TRBV3-2 TGTGCCAGCAGCCAAGGACAGACGAACACTGAAGCTTTCTTT CASSQGQTNTEAFF
TRBJ2-7 once . TRBV2 TGTGCCAGCAGTGTGCCCCAGGGGTCCTGCGAGCAGTACTTC CASSVPQGSCEQYF
TRBJ1-5 few . TRBV7-9 TGTGCCAGCAGCTTAGGCGGGGACAATCAGCCCCAGCATTTT CASSLGGDNQPQHF
TRBJ1-5 . . TRBV27 TGTGCCAGCAGTTTAGTGGGGCCGAGGGGGCAGCCCCAGCATTTT CASSLVGPRGQPQHF
TRBJ1-4 few . TRBV19 TGTGCCAGCCGGGATTTCGGTTCGGATGAAAAACTGTTTTTT CASRDFGSDEKLFF
TRBJ1-4 . . TRBV29-1 TGCAGCGTTGGAGTGTCGGGATTGGGAGAAAAACTGTTTTTT CSVGVSGLGEKLFF
TRBJ2-7 . TRBD1 TRBV6-5 TGTGCCAGCATGAGAGACAGGGAAGGCTACGAGCAGTACTTC CASMRDREGYEQYF
TRBJ1-1 . . TRBV21-1 TGTGCCAGCAGCCAGCTTGGGGGGTTTCCCCTGGGGCACACTGAAGCTTTCTTT CASSQLGGFPLGHTEAFF
TRBJ1-1 . . TRBV29-1 TGCAGCGTTCCTTCTGAGGTAAACACTGAAGCTTTCTTT CSVPSEVNTEAFF
TRBJ1-5 . . TRBV2 TGTGCCAGCAGTCGGGAGGGCGGGAATCAGCCCCAGCATTTT CASSREGGNQPQHF
TRBJ2-7 . . TRBV11-2 TGTGCCAGCAGCTCAGGACACTCCTACGAGCAGTACTTC CASSSGHSYEQYF
TRBJ2-7 . . TRBV18 TGTGCCAGCTCAGAGTCAGGTCGCTACGAGCAGTACTTC CASSESGRYEQYF
TRBJ2-1 once TRBD2 TRBV12-3/TRBV12-4 TGTGCCAGCTGCCGCGGGGGTTGTAATGAGCAGTTCTTC CASCRGGCNEQFF
TRBJ2-3 . . TRBV9 TGTGCCAGCAGCGAGCCCCTTCAGGGAAGAGATACGCAGTATTTT CASSEPLQGRDTQYF
TRBJ1-1 . . TRBV6-5 TGTGCCAGCAGTTACTCTCCAGAAATGGACACTGAAGCTTTCTTT CASSYSPEMDTEAFF
TRBJ2-1 . TRBD2 TRBV6-5 TGTGCCAGCTGGACTAGCGGGAGGGCCAATGAGCAGTTCTTC CASWTSGRANEQFF
TRBJ2-5 . TRBD1 TRBV2 TGTGCCAGCAGTGGGGACAGAGAAGAGACCCAGTACTTC CASSGDREETQYF
TRBJ2-1 few . TRBV19 TGTGCCAGTAGTATAAAGTTCCAGGACCCCAGATGGGGGCCCTACAATGAGCAGTTCTTC CASSIKFQDPRWGPYNEQFF
TRBJ2-6 few TRBD1 TRBV6-6 TGTGCCAGCAGTACCGGACAGGGGAAAACTTTC CASSTGQGKTF
TRBJ1-4 . TRBD1 TRBV3-1/TRBV3-2 TGTGCCAGCAGCATAGGACAGGGGTTAGGTAATGAAAAACTGTTTTTT CASSIGQGLGNEKLFF
TRBJ2-1 . TRBD2 TRBV19 TGTGCCAGTAGACATAGCGGGAGAGGTATTGAGCAGTTCTTC CASRHSGRGIEQFF
TRBJ1-4 . . TRBV19 TGTGCCACGGTTGACAGTGCAACTAATGAAAAACTGTTTTTT CATVDSATNEKLFF
TRBJ2-1 . TRBD1 TRBV6-5 TGTGCCAGCTGGACAGGGGACAATGAGCAGTTCTTC CASWTGDNEQFF
TRBJ2-7 once TRBD1 TRBV19 TGTGCCAGTAGGAACCTCCGGGACAGGGACTACGAGCAGTACTTC CASRNLRDRDYEQYF
TRBJ1-6 . TRBD1 TRBV6-5 TGTGCCAGCAGTTCTGACAGGGTAGGGTCACCCCTCCACTTT CASSSDRVGSPLHF
TRBJ2-1 . . TRBV4-1 TGCGCCAGCAGCCAAGAAGGGGCCGGCCGTGATGAGCAGTTCTTC CASSQEGAGRDEQFF
TRBJ2-3 . TRBD2 TRBV7-8 TGTGCCAGCAGCTCACTAGCGGGCGGCACAGATACGCAGTATTTT CASSSLAGGTDTQYF
TRBJ1-5 . . TRBV12-3/TRBV12-4 TGTGCCAGCAGTACAGGGTACAATCAGCCCCAGCATTTT CASSTGYNQPQHF
TRBJ1-5 . . TRBV30 TGTGCCTGGGCCATTGGAGGGCCCCAGCATTTT CAWAIGGPQHF
TRBJ2-7 . . TRBV3-1/TRBV3-2 TGTGCCAGCAGCCAAGGGTCGGGGTTAAACTACGAGCAGTACTTC CASSQGSGLNYEQYF
TRBJ1-6 . . TRBV9 TGTGCCAGCAGCGTAGGGGCCTTCGACCGGTTGAATTCACCCCTCCACTTT CASSVGAFDRLNSPLHF
TRBJ1-1 . TRBD1 TRBV2 TGTGCCAGCAGTGATGCAGGGATCAACAGGGGGAACACTGAAGCTTTCTTT CASSDAGINRGNTEAFF